This section outlines one TCR beta chain sequence together with its context. The data stem from a study of cytomegalovirus exposure and HLA in healthy donors. Trimming at V came to 2 bases and at J to 8 bases, leaving 6 bases not matched to a gene. This CDR3 has 15 amino acids. Germline CDR1 MNHNS, CDR2 SASEGT. In the PCR, 60 Vbeta and 13 Jbeta primers were used. Method: immunoSEQ multiplex PCR; TCRdb's copy keeps in-frame clones and lacks some. The table includes 150,000 to 200,000 clones, over 75% detected once. The clonotype originates from a girl in the first two years of life in good health and CMV-seronegative. Input material: PBMCs. V is TRBV6-1 and J is TRBJ2-1; TRBD2 matches 10 bases. The CDR3 loop is CASSERAGGSDEQFF. The CDR3 DNA follows: TGTGCCAGCAGTGAACGAGCGGGGGGGTCGGATGAGCAGTTCTTC.